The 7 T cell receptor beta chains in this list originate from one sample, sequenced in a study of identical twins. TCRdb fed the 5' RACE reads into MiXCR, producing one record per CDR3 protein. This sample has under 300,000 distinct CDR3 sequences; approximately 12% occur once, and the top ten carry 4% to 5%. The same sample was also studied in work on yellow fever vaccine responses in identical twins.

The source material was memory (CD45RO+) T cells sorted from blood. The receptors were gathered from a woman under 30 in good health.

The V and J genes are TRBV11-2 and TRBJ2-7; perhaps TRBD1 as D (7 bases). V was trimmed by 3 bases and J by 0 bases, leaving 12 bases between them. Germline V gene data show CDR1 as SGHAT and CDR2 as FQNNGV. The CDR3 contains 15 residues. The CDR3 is CASSFTQGGSYEQYF. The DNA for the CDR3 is TGTGCCAGCAGCTTTACCCAGGGGGGCTCCTACGAGCAGTACTTC.

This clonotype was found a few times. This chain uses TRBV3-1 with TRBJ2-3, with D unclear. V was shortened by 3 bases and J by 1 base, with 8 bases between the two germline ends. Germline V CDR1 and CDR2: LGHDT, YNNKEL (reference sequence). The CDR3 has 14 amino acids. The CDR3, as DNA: TGTGCCAGCAGCCATGGGCAGCGCACAGATACGCAGTATTTT. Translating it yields CASSHGQRTDTQYF.

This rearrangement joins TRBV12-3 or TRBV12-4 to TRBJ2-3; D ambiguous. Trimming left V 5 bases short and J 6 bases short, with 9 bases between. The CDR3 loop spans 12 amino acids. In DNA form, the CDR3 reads TGTGCCAGCAGTGAACGGTTGGATACGCAGTATTTT. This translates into CASSERLDTQYF.

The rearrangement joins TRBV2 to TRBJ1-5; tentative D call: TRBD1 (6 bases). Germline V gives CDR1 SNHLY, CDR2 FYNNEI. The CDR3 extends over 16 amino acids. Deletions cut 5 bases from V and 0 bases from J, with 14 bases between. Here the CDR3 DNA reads TGTGCCAGCAGTTCCGACAGGACATATAGCAATCAGCCCCAGCATTTT. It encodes CASSSDRTYSNQPQHF.

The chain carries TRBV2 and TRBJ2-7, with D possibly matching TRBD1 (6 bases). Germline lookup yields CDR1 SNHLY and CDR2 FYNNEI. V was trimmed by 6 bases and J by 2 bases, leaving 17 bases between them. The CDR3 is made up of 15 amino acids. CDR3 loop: CASSPQGTGPYEQYF. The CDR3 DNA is TGTGCCAGCAGCCCCCAGGGGACGGGCCCCTACGAGCAGTACTTC.

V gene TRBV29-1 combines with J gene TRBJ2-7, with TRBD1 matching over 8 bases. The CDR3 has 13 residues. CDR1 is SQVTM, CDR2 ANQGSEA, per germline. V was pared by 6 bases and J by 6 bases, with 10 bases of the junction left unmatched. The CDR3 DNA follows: TGCAGCGTGGCCGGACAGGGCTCTACCGAGCAGTACTTC. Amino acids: CSVAGQGSTEQYF.

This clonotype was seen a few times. This CDR3 is CSASGQGVAFF. Written as DNA, the CDR3 is TGCAGTGCTAGCGGACAGGGGGTTGCGTTCTTC. The chain couples TRBV20-1 to TRBJ2-1, with 10 bases that match TRBD1. J gave up 15 bases and V 3 bases, and 5 bases lay outside the gene matches. Germline loops: CDR1 DFQATT, CDR2 SNEGSKA (reference sequence). The CDR3 length is 11 residues.